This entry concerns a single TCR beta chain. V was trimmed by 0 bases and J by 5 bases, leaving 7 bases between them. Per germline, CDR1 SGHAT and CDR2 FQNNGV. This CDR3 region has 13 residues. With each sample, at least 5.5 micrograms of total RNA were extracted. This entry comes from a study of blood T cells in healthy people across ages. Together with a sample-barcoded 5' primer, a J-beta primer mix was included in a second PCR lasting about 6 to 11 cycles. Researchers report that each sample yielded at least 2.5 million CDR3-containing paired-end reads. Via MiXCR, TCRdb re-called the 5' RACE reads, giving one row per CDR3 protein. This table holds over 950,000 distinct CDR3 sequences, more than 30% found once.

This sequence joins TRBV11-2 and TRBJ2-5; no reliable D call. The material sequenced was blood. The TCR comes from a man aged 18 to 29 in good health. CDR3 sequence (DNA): TGTGCCAGCAGCTTAGAGAATCTGGAGACCCAGTACTTC. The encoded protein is CASSLENLETQYF.